Following are 30 T cell receptor beta chains from one sample sequenced in a study of tumor-infiltrating lymphocytes in primary liver carcinoma. Co-extracting RNA and DNA was done with about 18-33 mg of unsorted bulk tissue as input. With roughly 500 ng total RNA as template and a constant-region primer, TCR beta cDNA was made. Investigators got TCR beta libraries out of three nested multiplex PCR rounds, done with slightly modified ARM-PCR. The study ran its first two PCR rounds for nine to ten cycles each, using TRBV1-TRBV30 forward primers and a C-beta reverse primer. MiXCR was run by TCRdb on the multiplex PCR reads, yielding one entry per CDR3 protein. This sample has more than 45,000 distinct CDR3 sequences, with 70% to 80% found just once. Sequencing was performed on liver tumor tissue from sampling region 3. Stated subset: tumor region T3, left-lateral pole. These receptors originate from a man aged 35 to 55 with primary liver carcinoma and hepatitis B virus infection.

CDR3 protein: CARSPTSGRNDNEQFF. CDR3 DNA: TGTGCCAGAAGTCCTACTAGTGGGAGAAATGACAATGAGCAGTTCTTC. The chain has TRBV6-5 and TRBJ2-1, with D possibly matching TRBD2 (5 bases). The V gene lost 9 bases and the J gene lost 5 bases, with 23 bases spanning the gap. This CDR3 comprises 16 residues. The germline gives CDR1 MNHEY, CDR2 SVGAGI.

For this clonotype: As the CDR3 is not closed by the conserved phenylalanine or tryptophan, this likely results from a read error. The chain links TRBV11-2 to TRBJ2-3; possibly TRBD2 for D (6 bases). CDR1 SGHAT and CDR2 FQNNGV come from the germline V gene. There are 14 residues in the CDR3. Here the CDR3 DNA reads TGTACCGGAGGGGCACGGGAACCCGCAGATACGCAGTATTCT. Its protein product is CTGGAREPADTQYS.

Comments on this clonotype: One junction end does not reproduce the germline sequence, and a read error may be involved. The gene calls are TRBV5-1 and TRBJ2-5, with 11 bases matching TRBD1. The CDR3 has 17 residues. The germline V gene encodes CDR1 SGHRS and CDR2 YFSETQ. The CDR3 DNA follows: TGTGCCAGCAGCCCCCTGTCCGGGACAGGGGGAGAAGAGACCCAGTACTTC. Residues: CASSPLSGTGGEETQYF. Full variable domain (rest looked up from reference TRBV5-1 and TRBJ2-5): KAGVTQTPRYLIKTRGQQVTLSCSPISGHRSVSWYQQTPGQGLQFLFEYFSETQRNKGNFPGRFSGRQFSNSRSEMNVSTLELGDSALYLCASSPLSGTGGEETQYFGPGTRLLVL.

This clonotype came up once. V gene TRBV6-2 or TRBV6-3 combines with J gene TRBJ2-3; 10 bases are shared with TRBD2. V gave up 10 bases and J gave up 11 bases; unmatched junction bases: 12. The CDR3 has 13 residues. Germline V gene data show CDR1 as MNHEY and CDR2 as SVGEGT. This CDR3 is CANSWGLANMQYF. The CDR3 nucleotides are TGTGCCAACAGCTGGGGACTAGCGAATATGCAGTATTTT.

About this clonotype: One end of the junction does not line up with germline, which may come from a read error. The chain recombines TRBV30 with TRBJ1-1; possibly TRBD1 for D (5 bases). CDR3 size: 13 residues. Germline values: CDR1 GTSNPN, CDR2 SVGIG (reference sequence). This chain's CDR3 is CAWRRDSDTETFF. Written as DNA, the CDR3 is TGTGCCTGGAGAAGGGATTCGGACACTGAAACTTTCTTT.

Worth noting for this clonotype: The junction shows a germline mismatch at one end, possibly a read error. The chain joins TRBV11-2 to TRBJ2-3, with TRBD2 matching 8 bases. This CDR3 spans 16 amino acids. Germline V gene data show CDR1 as SGHAT and CDR2 as FQNNGV. DNA of the CDR3: TGTGCCAGCAGCCCCTCAACTAGCGGCAGCACAGATACGCAATATTTT. Translation gives CASSPSTSGSTDTQYF. Full variable domain (outside the CDR3, taken from reference TRBV11-2 and TRBJ2-3): EAGVAQSPRYKIIEKRQSVAFWCNPISGHATLYWYQQILGQGPKLLIQFQNNGVVDDSQLPKDRFSAERLKGVDSTLKIQPAKLEDSAVYLCASSPSTSGSTDTQYFGPGTRLTVL.

The J gene is TRBJ2-7, the V gene TRBV29-1; maybe TRBD2 (5 bases). Germline CDR1 and CDR2: SQVTM and ANQGSEA. This CDR3 is 13 amino acids long. Trimming removed 5 bases from V and 3 bases from J, with 14 bases in between. The CDR3, as DNA: TGCAGCGTTATGAATCGCGAGGGCTACGAGCAGTACTTC. Encoded protein: CSVMNREGYEQYF.

Details on this clonotype: The junction and the germline gene differ at one end; a read error may be behind it. This sequence joins TRBV11-2 and TRBJ2-2; D might be TRBD2 (5 bases). The CDR3 runs to 13 residues. Per germline, CDR1 SGHAT and CDR2 FQNNGV. As DNA, the CDR3 is TGTGCCAGCAGCGCATGGTCAGCCGGGGAGCTGTTTTTC. This codes for CASSAWSAGELFF.

The rearrangement links TRBV12-3 or TRBV12-4 to TRBJ2-3, with D perhaps matching TRBD2 (5 bases). Trimming took off 9 bases at V and 6 bases at J, with 13 bases between the two ends. The CDR3 extends over 12 amino acids. The CDR3 region is CARSGVTDTQYF. The CDR3 DNA reads as TGTGCCAGGAGCGGAGTCACGGATACGCAGTATTTT.

On this clonotype itself: Without the conserved terminal phenylalanine or tryptophan, this CDR3 likely stems from a read error. The rearrangement links TRBV14 to TRBJ1-2; D is uncertain. This CDR3 contains 12 residues. Per germline, CDR1 SGHDN and CDR2 FVKESK. DNA for the CDR3: TGTGCCAGTAGCCAAGTGGGATTAGGCTACACCTCC. It specifies CASSQVGLGYTS.

A word on this clonotype: One end of the junction is discordant with germline, which a read error may explain. The chain employs TRBV11-3 and TRBJ1-1, with 8 bases that match TRBD1. The germline V gene encodes CDR1 SGHNT and CDR2 YENEEA. The CDR3 contains 13 residues. The CDR3 DNA sequence: TGTACCAGCAGCTTAGCAGGGGGCACTGAAGCCTTCTTT. It translates to CTSSLAGGTEAFF. The whole variable domain, remainder taken from reference TRBV11-3 and TRBJ1-1, is EAGVVQSPRYKIIEKKQPVAFWCNPISGHNTLYWYLQNLGQGPELLIRYENEEAVDDSQLPKDRFSAERLKGVDSTLKIQPAELGDSAVYLCTSSLAGGTEAFFGQGTRLTVV.

This clonotype showed up many times. CDR3 in amino acids: CASKEAGDNEQFF. The CDR3 bases are TGTGCCAGCAAAGAAGCGGGGGACAATGAGCAGTTCTTC. V is TRBV28 and J is TRBJ2-1; 8 bases fit TRBD2. This CDR3 contains 13 residues. V shed 7 bases and J 5 bases; nucleotides not matched to a gene: 4. Germline lookup yields CDR1 MDHEN and CDR2 SYDVKM.

Worth noting for this clonotype: The junction shows a germline mismatch at one end, possibly a read error. V gene TRBV11-2 combines with J gene TRBJ2-3, with 8 bases aligning to TRBD2. Per the germline V gene, CDR1 is SGHAT and CDR2 is FQNNGV. The CDR3 runs to 16 residues. The DNA of the CDR3 is TGTGCCAGCAGCGCCCCAACTAGCGGCAGCACAGATATGCAGTATTTT. Translated: CASSAPTSGSTDMQYF.

This chain connects TRBV6-5 to TRBJ2-7; TRBD1 or TRBD2 may be the D gene (6 bases each). Germline V CDR1 and CDR2: MNHEY, SVGAGI. CDR3 length equals 16 residues. V lost 0 bases and J 10 bases, leaving 22 bases between the germline ends. CDR3 residues: CASSYSRGVLAYGQYF. In DNA form, the CDR3 reads TGTGCCAGCAGTTACTCTAGGGGGGTTCTGGCCTACGGTCAGTACTTC.

This clonotype was recorded a few times. Because the CDR3 is missing its conserved closing phenylalanine or tryptophan, this is likely a read error. It is unclear where the CDR3 begins or ends on the DNA, so no DNA is shown, and the CDR3 is as TCRdb lists it. This sequence joins TRBV29-1 and TRBJ2-5; the DNA was not compared with TRBD2, the D call given in the table. Both ends counted, the CDR3 spans 13 residues. Germline loops: CDR1 SQVTM, CDR2 ANQGSEA. CDR3 protein: CSVEGLNNETQYS.

In the case of this clonotype: Compared with germline, one end of the junction differs, possibly owing to a read error. V is TRBV4-2 and J is TRBJ2-7; no clear D. Germline CDR1 reads LGHNA; CDR2 reads YNFKEQ. CDR3 length equals 14 residues. The CDR3 sequence: CASNQELVSYEQYF. CDR3 bases: TGTGCCAGCAACCAAGAGCTGGTCTCCTATGAGCAGTACTTC.

This chain links TRBV4-1 with TRBJ2-3, with D possibly matching TRBD1 (6 bases). V shed 1 base and J shed 8 bases, with 16 bases lying between them. The CDR3 runs to 15 residues. Germline values: CDR1 MGHRA, CDR2 YSYEKL. CDR3 in amino acids: CASSQVQALGGTQYF. In DNA form, the CDR3 reads TGCGCCAGCAGCCAAGTTCAGGCGTTAGGGGGTACGCAGTATTTT.

This clonotype was found once. At one end the junction does not follow the germline gene, possibly because of a read error. The gene calls are TRBV11-2 and TRBJ2-7; D remains ambiguous. The CDR3 is 13 amino acids. Germline V lookup: CDR1 SGHAT, CDR2 FQNNGV. CDR3 residues: CASNLDLSYEQYF. DNA for the CDR3: TGTGCCAGCAACTTAGATCTGTCCTACGAGCAGTACTTC.

The rearrangement uses TRBV12-3 or TRBV12-4 and TRBJ2-7, with D uncertain. The V gene lost 5 bases and the J gene lost 10 bases, with 15 bases spanning the gap. This CDR3 is 12 amino acids long. In DNA, the CDR3 is TGTGCCAGCAGTCGGATTGGTGGGGAACAGTACTTC. Amino acids: CASSRIGGEQYF.

As to this clonotype: At one of its ends the junction is not consistent with the germline gene, which may arise from a read error. The chain combines TRBV11-1 with TRBJ2-3; the match to TRBD2 covers 7 bases. Germline V CDR1 and CDR2: SGHAT, FQDESV (reference sequence). The CDR3 consists of 16 residues. CDR3 sequence: CASSLGTNTQTETQYF. The DNA of the CDR3 is TGTGCCAGCAGCCTCGGGACTAACACACAAACAGAAACGCAGTACTTT.

This clonotype was detected once. A clone one base away is much larger, so this may be a read error. A read error is likely, as this CDR3 ends without the conserved phenylalanine or tryptophan. This rearrangement joins TRBV7-9 to TRBJ2-1; D call uncertain. The CDR3 contains 13 residues. V lost 4 bases and J lost 10, with 14 bases in between. Germline V gene sequence: CDR1 SEHNR, CDR2 FQNEAQ (reference sequence). The CDR3 bases are TGTGCCAGCAGCTCCAAGGTCAGCAGGGAGCAGTTCTTA. This encodes CASSSKVSREQFL.

This chain connects TRBV5-1 to TRBJ2-2; unclear D gene. Germline loops: CDR1 SGHRS, CDR2 YFSETQ. This CDR3 region has 15 residues. V was cut by 2 bases and J by 10 bases, with 18 bases left in between. CDR3 amino acids: CASSFRTTNSEELFF. CDR3 bases: TGCGCCAGCAGCTTCAGGACCACGAACTCCGAGGAGCTGTTTTTT. The complete variable domain, with remaining parts taken from reference TRBV5-1 and TRBJ2-2, reads KAGVTQTPRYLIKTRGQQVTLSCSPISGHRSVSWYQQTPGQGLQFLFEYFSETQRNKGNFPGRFSGRQFSNSRSEMNVSTLELGDSALYLCASSFRTTNSEELFFGEGSRLTVL.

Points on this clonotype: A much larger clone lies one base from this, so it may be a read error. The chain joins TRBV28 to TRBJ1-4; weak D call: TRBD1 (6 bases). Germline V CDR1 and CDR2: MDHEN, SYDVKM. The V gene lost 11 bases and the J gene lost 2 bases, with 15 bases spanning the gap. CDR3 length: 14 residues. This CDR3 reads CAGRGAATNEKLFF. The CDR3 DNA sequence: TGTGCCGGTAGGGGGGCTGCCACTAATGAAAAACTGTTTTTT.

With regard to this clonotype: Compared with germline, one end of the junction differs, possibly owing to a read error. The rearrangement uses TRBV19 and TRBJ2-1; 8 bases align to TRBD2. From germline, CDR1 is LNHDA and CDR2 SQIVND (reference sequence). This CDR3 has 15 amino acids. CDR3 amino acids: CVSSIVTSVYNEQFF. Here the CDR3 DNA reads TGTGTCAGTAGTATAGTGACTAGCGTGTACAATGAGCAGTTCTTC.

Turning to this clonotype: One junction end disagrees with the germline gene, perhaps due to a read error. This chain uses TRBV2 with TRBJ2-5, with TRBD2 identical over 8 bases. There are 15 residues in the CDR3. CDR1 and CDR2 from the germline V gene are SNHLY and FYNNEI. CDR3 region: CVSGNRSGGRETQYF. DNA of the CDR3: TGTGTCAGCGGGAACAGATCGGGAGGGAGGGAGACCCAGTACTTC.

There are many counts of this clonotype. The V gene is TRBV6-1, the J gene TRBJ1-1, with unresolved D. The V end was cut by 4 bases, the J end by 2 bases, with 5 bases between. This CDR3 is 12 amino acids long. Looked up from germline, CDR1 is MNHNS and CDR2 is SASEGT. Here the CDR3 reads CASSAVNTEAFF. Written as DNA, the CDR3 is TGTGCCAGCAGTGCCGTAAACACTGAAGCTTTCTTT.

Points on this clonotype: Possible read error: a much larger clone is one base away. J is TRBJ2-7 and V is TRBV7-9; 8 bases align to TRBD1. The CDR3 totals 15 residues. V lost 5 bases, J lost 1 base, and 7 bases stayed unmatched. Germline V gives CDR1 SEHNR, CDR2 FQNEAQ (reference sequence). CDR3 amino acids: CASSPLWTGSYEQYF. Written as DNA, the CDR3 is TGTGCCAGCAGCCCCCTTTGGACAGGGTCCTACGAGCAGTACTTC.

This sequence joins TRBV4-1 and TRBJ2-4, with D tentatively TRBD1 (5 bases). Trimming took 3 bases from V and 5 from J, leaving 26 bases between them. CDR3 size: 19 residues. The V gene's germline CDR1 is MGHRA and CDR2 YSYEKL. Here the CDR3 DNA reads TGCGCCAGCAGCCAGGAGCCCCCTCAAAACGAAGGGGCCGAAAACATTCAGTACTTC. It specifies CASSQEPPQNEGAENIQYF.

On this clonotype itself: Since the CDR3 does not end with the conserved phenylalanine or tryptophan, this likely comes from a read error. This chain uses TRBV4-1 with TRBJ2-1; 12 bases line up with TRBD2. CDR1 and CDR2 from the germline V gene are MGHRA and YSYEKL. This CDR3 contains 16 residues. The CDR3 here is CASSQGTSGTYDEQFL. CDR3 DNA sequence: TGCGCCAGCAGCCAAGGGACTAGCGGGACCTACGATGAGCAGTTCCTC.

On this clonotype itself: This may stem from a read error, because a much larger clone lies one nucleotide away. The J gene is TRBJ2-3, the V gene TRBV28; TRBD1 matches at 8 bases. The germline gives CDR1 MDHEN, CDR2 SYDVKM. CDR3 length: 14 amino acids. V lost 11 bases and J lost 6; bases outside the gene matches: 13. CDR3 in DNA: TGTGCCGACAGGGGACTGGGGGTAATGGATACGCAGTATTTT. It encodes CADRGLGVMDTQYF.